The next 5 T cell receptor beta chains were all read from a single sample in a study of regulatory T cells in long-lasting Graves disease. Arm-PCR of CDR3 regions and iRepertoire HTBI primers were the basis on which TCR beta libraries were built. From the multiplex PCR reads, TCRdb called clonotypes with MiXCR, one entry per CDR3 protein. The table lists about 470,000 distinct CDR3 sequences, just under 15% of them singletons, with over 15% in the top ten. Time point reported: newly diagnosed GD, antithyroid drugs for less than 3 months. The TCR library used RNA extracted from PBMCs. The sample was also linked to a second study, of T cells in Graves' hyperthyroidism and ophthalmopathy.

The sequencing here drew on peripheral blood mononuclear cells (PBMCs), taken at new diagnosis, from a patient treated with antithyroid drugs. The receptors originated from a woman in her twenties or thirties with Graves disease.

Many counts were recorded for this clonotype. The CDR3 sequence is CASSLGGRDLYEQYF. The CDR3 bases are TGTGCCAGCAGCTTGGGCGGTAGGGACCTCTACGAGCAGTACTTC. The chain combines TRBV5-4 with TRBJ2-7; D may be TRBD1 or TRBD2 (5 bases each). CDR3 length: 15 amino acids. CDR1 is SGHNT, CDR2 YYREEE, per germline (reference sequence). V gave up 0 bases and J gave up 3 bases, with 13 bases separating them.

This clonotype showed up many times. The V call is TRBV20-1, the J call TRBJ1-1; D is unresolved. The CDR3 is made up of 11 amino acids. CDR1 is DFQATT and CDR2 is SNEGSKA in the germline V gene (reference sequence). CDR3 DNA sequence: TGCAGCGCCCCACTAAACACTGAAGCTTTCTTT. Its translation is CSAPLNTEAFF.

This clonotype was counted at least ten times. The rearrangement links TRBV11-2 to TRBJ2-7; D is uncertain. V shed 2 bases and J shed 2 bases, with 10 bases lying between them. CDR1 SGHAT and CDR2 FQNNGV come from the germline V gene. The CDR3 totals 14 residues. CDR3 coding DNA: TGTGCCAGCAGCTTAACCTTTTCGACCTACGAGCAGTACTTC. Translating it yields CASSLTFSTYEQYF.

This clonotype was counted ten times or more. A junction end diverges from the germline sequence, so it may reflect a read error. The chain links TRBV5-1 to TRBJ2-7, with no clear D. Germline values: CDR1 SGHRS, CDR2 YFSETQ. There are 13 residues in the CDR3. The CDR3 bases are TGTGCCAGCAGCTTAACAGAGACCTACGAGCAGTACTTC. Amino acids: CASSLTETYEQYF.

The chain links TRBV7-9 to TRBJ2-1; TRBD2 matches 10 bases. The CDR3 runs 14 residues. After removal of 5 bases from V and 8 bases from J, the junction contained 6 bases not matched to a gene. Germline CDR1 and CDR2: SEHNR and FQNEAQ (reference sequence). CDR3 in DNA: TGTGCCAGCAGCGCTAGCGGGAGCCGCCATGAGCAGTTCTTC. It specifies CASSASGSRHEQFF.